A selection of T cell receptor beta chains follows, all from one sample in a study of CD8+ T cells in alopecia areata. Method: immunoSEQ multiplex PCR; TCRdb's copy keeps in-frame clones and lacks some. The repertoire has 110,000 or so clones, over 55% of them found once; the top ten carry over 20%. Sequenced input: NKG2D-low CD8+ T cells sorted from blood. Source of these receptors: a human donor with alopecia areata. CDR3s include the opening cysteine and the closing phenylalanine or tryptophan. Each record gives: clone size, D gene, J gene, V gene, CDR3 DNA, CDR3 protein. D genes are given only for firm matches. Clone size is stated in some rows and not others, as once, few, many or a class when expanded.

size: .
D: .
J: TRBJ2-1
V: TRBV28
DNA: TGTGCCAGCACACCTGGTAATGAGCAGTTCTTC
CDR3: CASTPGNEQFF

size: .
D: .
J: TRBJ2-1
V: TRBV10-2
DNA: TGCGCCAGCAGTTACGGCGGAGCCTACAATGAGCAGTTCTTC
CDR3: CASSYGGAYNEQFF

size: .
D: TRBD2
J: TRBJ2-7
V: TRBV4-1
DNA: TGCGCCAGCGCAAGTGGACTAGCGGAATCCTACGAGCAGTACTTC
CDR3: CASASGLAESYEQYF

size: .
D: TRBD1
J: TRBJ1-1
V: TRBV2
DNA: TGTGCCAGCAGTGCCAACAGGGGGAACACTGAAGCTTTCTTT
CDR3: CASSANRGNTEAFF

size: once
D: .
J: TRBJ2-1
V: TRBV4-2
DNA: TGTGCCAGCAGCCAAGGGGGGCAAGGGTCGAGGCAGTTCTTC
CDR3: CASSQGGQGSRQFF

size: .
D: TRBD2
J: TRBJ2-7
V: TRBV19
DNA: TGTGCCAGTAGTTGGACTAGCGGGGGCTACGAGCAGTACTTC
CDR3: CASSWTSGGYEQYF

size: .
D: TRBD2
J: TRBJ2-2
V: TRBV19
DNA: TGTGCCAGTAGTTCCCGACCCCTAGCGGGAGGGCCAGGCGGGGAGCTGTTTTTT
CDR3: CASSSRPLAGGPGGELFF

size: .
D: .
J: TRBJ2-2
V: TRBV13
DNA: TGTGCCAGCAGCGCAAAAACCGGGGAGCTGTTTTTT
CDR3: CASSAKTGELFF

size: .
D: TRBD2
J: TRBJ2-1
V: TRBV5-1
DNA: TGCGCCAGCAGCTTGGACTCCCTAGCGGGGAACAATGAGCAGTTCTTC
CDR3: CASSLDSLAGNNEQFF

size: few
D: TRBD1
J: TRBJ2-5
V: TRBV7-9
DNA: TGTGCCAGCAGCTTCAACCGGGACAGGGGTCAGACCCAGTACTTC
CDR3: CASSFNRDRGQTQYF

size: .
D: .
J: TRBJ2-7
V: TRBV2
DNA: TGTGCCAGCAGCACTGGGTTTAGACAGTGGCCCTACGAGCAGTACTTC
CDR3: CASSTGFRQWPYEQYF

size: .
D: .
J: TRBJ2-6
V: TRBV9
DNA: TGTGCCAGCAGCCCCCCGAGCTCTGGGGCCAACGTCCTGACTTTC
CDR3: CASSPPSSGANVLTF

size: .
D: .
J: TRBJ2-7
V: TRBV5-6
DNA: TGTGCCAGCATCGGTCCGTTGCGCGACGAGCAGTACTTC
CDR3: CASIGPLRDEQYF

size: .
D: .
J: TRBJ2-1
V: TRBV19
DNA: TGTGCCAGTAGCTCTTCGGGGTTTGGGACCTACAATGAGCAGTTCTTC
CDR3: CASSSSGFGTYNEQFF

size: .
D: TRBD1
J: TRBJ1-2
V: TRBV13
DNA: TGTGCCAGCAGCTTAGGGGGGACAGGGATCTCCCGGAATGGCTACACCTTC
CDR3: CASSLGGTGISRNGYTF

size: once
D: .
J: TRBJ2-5
V: TRBV28
DNA: TGTGCCAGCAGTTTTCCAGCGGACGGAGAGACCCAGTACTTC
CDR3: CASSFPADGETQYF

size: few
D: .
J: TRBJ2-7
V: TRBV29-1
DNA: TGCAGCGTTGAAGATTTATCGGCCGGCTCCTACGAGCAGTACTTC
CDR3: CSVEDLSAGSYEQYF